The 2 T cell receptor beta chains in this list originate from one sample, sequenced in a study of human versus mouse CDR3 diversity and MHC coevolution. Clones were read by immunoSEQ multiplex PCR, and TCRdb kept only the in-frame ones, dropping some. This table has around 74,000 clones, under 95% appearing once. The material sequenced was naive CD4+ T cells from blood. The subset here: CD45RO-negative CD62L-positive naive CD4 T cells. The source is a person aged 30 to 70 in good health.

Only a few counts were recorded for this clone. This rearrangement joins TRBV6-6 to TRBJ2-7, with 8 bases that match TRBD1. Per the germline V gene, CDR1 is MNHNY and CDR2 is SVGAGI (reference sequence). The V gene end was trimmed by 2 bases and the J gene end by 6 bases; junction bases not matched to a gene: 6. CDR3 size: 14 residues. The CDR3 nucleotides are TGTGCCAGCAGTTACCGACAGGGGAGGACCGAGCAGTACTTC. Translated, it gives CASSYRQGRTEQYF.

The chain combines TRBV19 with TRBJ2-1, with a possible D match to TRBD2 (6 bases). The CDR3 extends over 15 amino acids. Trimming took off 2 bases at V and 9 bases at J, with 17 bases between the two ends. Per the germline V gene, CDR1 is LNHDA and CDR2 is SQIVND (reference sequence). In DNA, the CDR3 is TGTGCCAGTAGTATAAGCTCCAGCGGGTTGAGTGAGCAGTTCTTC. It specifies CASSISSSGLSEQFF.